This T cell receptor (beta chain) came from a study of vaccination and CD4 T cells after COVID-19 (dated 2022 in TCRdb). Context from the whole study: Every convalescent patient had a positive nasal swab PCR test for SARS-CoV-2, with mild disease in 8 to 10 patients and severe disease in one. In the convalescent cohort there were six males and four females, among whom were two Hispanic individuals, seven Caucasians, two Asians and one multiracial person. Two doses of either the Pfizer-BioNTech BNT162b2 vaccine (n=8) or the Moderna mRNA-1273 vaccine (n=2) were administered to participants. Post-COVID blood samples were collected from convalescent patients a median of around 100 days after diagnosis, with a range of about 30 to 161 days. Post-vaccine blood samples were obtained a median of approximately 74 days after the second vaccine dose, with a range of 14 to 241 days. The cultures were stimulated with overlapping spike peptide pools from SARS-CoV-2 and from the common cold coronaviruses HCoV-NL63, HCoV-OC43 and HCoV-229E. Control cultures used a CEFX viral epitope pool as positive control, an HIV-1 Nef peptide pool as negative control, or no peptide. In nine to eleven COVID-19 convalescent patients and 4 infection-naive healthy vaccine recipients, researchers compared the spike-specific CD4+ TCR repertoire from before mRNA vaccination with the repertoire from after. The paper's findings and limits, for the study overall: Relatively few convalescent patients were included in the study, and early timepoints after natural infection were not analyzed. Among convalescent patients, a median approximately 88% of the SARS-CoV-2-reactive clones seen after vaccination appeared only after vaccination, which suggests priming specific to the vaccine. An increase in the median number of SARS-CoV-2-reactive clonotypes from approximately 23 after infection to some 38 after vaccination was observed, but the change was not found to be significant. Nearly all vaccine-specific clones in convalescent patients (304 of 307) were mono-reactive for SARS-CoV-2 spike rather than cross-reactive with common cold coronaviruses.

What this sample's treatment or condition label stands for: roughly ten-day PBMC culture with coronavirus spike peptide pools or control peptides (ViraFEST assay). The study used the ViraFEST assay, which expanded antigen-specific T cells with peptide pools and then identified expanded clonotypes by TCR sequencing. The convalescent patients' positive SARS-CoV-2 PCR tests were from March to December 2020, which was before the Alpha, Beta and Delta variants emerged in the United States. Each well held millions of PBMCs cultured with roughly 10 ug/ml peptide pools in IMDM containing 5% human AB serum and about 10 IU/ml IL-2. On days 3 and 7, half of the culture medium was replaced with fresh IL-2-containing medium. CD4+ T cells were isolated after around ten days of culture through negative selection using the EasySep CD4+ T cell isolation kit. PBMCs were separated from whole blood using Ficoll-Paque Plus gradient centrifugation and then either used fresh or cryopreserved at -140C. Each culture condition was generally run in triplicate wells.

Remarks on this clonotype: Which antigen it targets is not known. No per-base quality is available; no much larger clone lies one base away.

From cysteine to phenylalanine, the CDR3 is 16 amino acids long. Only CDR3 DNA is held: 48 bases, read in frame from base 1. The library was built by means of PCR. At the Johns Hopkins FTIC core, DNA from the cultured CD4+ T cells underwent TCR sequencing with the Oncomine TCR Beta short-read assay. The QIAamp micro DNA kit was used to extract genomic DNA from the cultured CD4+ T cells. Oncomine TCR Beta libraries made from cultured CD4+ T cells were pooled using unique dual indexes and sequenced on an Illumina iSeq 100. As for how the authors treated the data: Non-productive sequences were filtered out, and CDR3s that did not start with C, did not end with F or W, or were shorter than 7 amino acids were discarded. The MANAFEST web application was used to identify antigen-specific clonotypes by comparing peptide-stimulated wells against reference wells and other culture wells. Positive clones required FDR below 0.05, an odds ratio above 5, and productive frequency above 0.1% in at least two of three replicate wells. A clonotype counted as cross-reactive if it showed significant expansion both in the SARS-CoV-2 spike wells and in at least one common cold coronavirus spike condition. Using R version 3.6.1, CDR3 homology was evaluated through Levenshtein distances (stringdist) along with unrooted phylogenetic trees (ape). The public reads were quality trimmed at Q25 with fastp and then assembled into clones with MiXCR by TCRdb, keeping productive beta chains. Rows are unified per CDR3 protein, each entry keeping the most common DNA and genes. The V and J calls reflect TCRdb's pipeline rather than the authors' work. The sample records 11,000 or so distinct CDR3 sequences, around 44% of which are singletons. The ten biggest clones cover less than 45% of the sample.

The TCR originated in a human donor who had recovered from COVID-19. Here the chain combines TRBV21-1 and TRBJ2-1; TRBD1 reflects the table's D call only, with no check against the DNA. TRBV21-1 is classified as a pseudogene. The sequenced sample consisted of CD4+ T cells from blood, cultured in vitro. Read as DNA, the sequence is TGTGCCAGCAGCCGAAGTGGGACAGGTATTAACAATGAGCAGTTCTTC. This gives the protein CASSRSGTGINNEQFF.